A selection of T cell receptor beta chains follows, all from one sample in a study of T cell changes during pregnancy in multiple sclerosis. Profiled with immunoSEQ multiplex PCR; TCRdb holds only in-frame clones, not every one. The data show about 73,000 clones, with almost 95% seen just once and 2.5% to 3.5% held by the top ten. Sequencing was performed on peripheral blood, taken in the third trimester of pregnancy. The receptors were gathered from a female donor in good health, enrolled as a control in a pregnancy study. Both conserved end residues are part of each CDR3. The D gene is left open where the match is weak. Rows may omit the clone size; those that give it use once, few, many or a size class.

clone_size	d_call	v_call	j_call	cdr3_aa	cdr3_nt
-	TRBD1	TRBV10-3	TRBJ2-1	CAISEAGTVTNEQFF	TGTGCCATCAGTGAAGCCGGGACAGTCACCAATGAGCAGTTCTTC
-	TRBD2	TRBV6-1	TRBJ2-1	CASSEVTSGGGYNEQFF	TGTGCCAGCAGTGAAGTGACTAGCGGGGGGGGATACAATGAGCAGTTCTTC
-	TRBD1	TRBV19	TRBJ1-4	CASSVQGVNEKLFF	TGTGCCAGTAGTGTCCAGGGGGTGAATGAAAAACTGTTTTTT
-	-	TRBV15	TRBJ1-1	CATSREVVGAPEAFF	TGTGCCACCAGCAGAGAAGTTGTGGGGGCCCCTGAAGCTTTCTTT
-	-	TRBV4-1	TRBJ2-1	CASSQGHRRTVSNEQFF	TGCGCCAGCAGCCAAGGTCATCGTAGGACAGTGTCAAATGAGCAGTTCTTC
once	-	TRBV21-1	TRBJ2-5	CAKGGSGSLLETQYF	TGTGCCAAGGGGGGTAGCGGGAGCCTTTTGGAGACCCAGTACTTC
-	-	TRBV6-6	TRBJ1-2	CASSYSPTGENYGYTF	TGTGCCAGCAGTTACTCCCCGACAGGCGAAAATTATGGCTACACCTTC
once	-	TRBV5-1	TRBJ2-4	CASSLGTGNLAKNIQYF	TGCGCCAGCAGCTTGGGTACGGGAAATCTAGCCAAAAACATTCAGTACTTC
-	-	TRBV27	TRBJ1-2	CASSLVRGYGYGYTF	TGTGCCAGCAGTTTAGTAAGGGGGTACGGCTATGGCTACACCTTC
-	TRBD2	TRBV27	TRBJ2-7	CASSLSSLAGGGEQYF	TGTGCCAGCAGTTTATCGAGTCTCGCGGGGGGGGGCGAGCAGTACTTC
-	TRBD2	TRBV4-3	TRBJ2-7	CASSQDLSSSGITWQYF	TGCGCCAGCAGCCAAGACCTCTCGTCGAGCGGGATTACCTGGCAGTACTTC
once	-	TRBV6-1	TRBJ2-7	CASSEAHYEQYF	TGTGCCAGCAGTGAAGCTCATTACGAGCAGTACTTC
-	TRBD1	TRBV6-6	TRBJ2-7	CASRRHPGDRVHEQYF	TGTGCCAGCAGACGCCACCCGGGGGACAGGGTCCACGAGCAGTACTTC
-	TRBD1	TRBV6-6	TRBJ1-5	CASSYETGEYNQPQHF	TGTGCCAGCAGTTACGAGACAGGGGAGTACAATCAGCCCCAGCATTTT
-	-	TRBV9	TRBJ2-1	CASSVGLRAALPLSSYNEQFF	TGTGCCAGCAGCGTAGGTCTTCGTGCGGCCTTACCACTGAGCTCCTACAATGAGCAGTTCTTC
-	-	TRBV6-5	TRBJ1-2	CASSTKGYYYGYTF	TGTGCCAGCAGTACCAAGGGGTATTACTATGGCTACACCTTC